A selection of T cell receptor beta chains follows, all from one sample in a study of blood T cells in healthy people across ages. TCRdb processed the 5' RACE reads anew with MiXCR; each CDR3 protein has one entry. The table includes approximately 800,000 distinct CDR3 sequences, around half detected once. Input material: blood. These TCRs come from a man aged 80 or over in good health. Each CDR3 is given with its conserved first and last residue. The D gene is left open where the match is weak. The size field is filled for only some rows; it gives once, few, many or a size class.

>TRBV10-3|-|TRBJ1-2|-
CAIKDRLTYGYTF
TGTGCCATCAAAGACAGGCTGACCTATGGCTACACCTTC
>TRBV14|-|TRBJ2-5|-
CASSREPEEQYF
TGTGCCAGCAGCCGCGAACCTGAAGAGCAGTACTTC
>TRBV6-5|-|TRBJ1-2|-
CASKLQGANYGYTF
TGTGCCAGCAAACTACAGGGCGCTAACTATGGCTACACCTTC
>TRBV20-1|-|TRBJ2-1|-
CSARHLIYNEQFF
TGCAGTGCCCGACACCTGATCTACAATGAGCAGTTCTTC
>TRBV7-2|few|TRBJ1-2|-
CASSLLANYGYTF
TGTGCCAGCAGCTTATTAGCTAACTATGGCTACACCTTC
>TRBV7-6|-|TRBJ2-7|TRBD2
CASSKLAGVHEQYF
TGTGCCAGCAGCAAACTAGCGGGAGTTCACGAGCAGTACTTC
>TRBV6-1|-|TRBJ2-7|-
CASSTAALSSYEQYF
TGTGCCAGCAGTACCGCAGCGTTGAGCTCCTACGAGCAGTACTTC
>TRBV20-1|-|TRBJ2-7|-
CSANGPGKVYNEQYF
TGCAGTGCTAACGGACCGGGAAAAGTCTACAATGAGCAGTACTTC
>TRBV18|-|TRBJ1-1|TRBD1
CASSPGQGGLLTEAFF
TGTGCCAGCTCGCCGGGACAGGGAGGGTTATTGACTGAAGCTTTCTTT
>TRBV7-9|-|TRBJ1-2|TRBD1
CASSFRQGLGYGHTF
TGTGCCAGCAGCTTTCGACAGGGATTAGGGTATGGCCACACCTTC
>TRBV24-1|-|TRBJ2-5|TRBD1
CATSDYRQDRASGETQYF
TGTGCCACCAGTGATTACCGACAGGACAGGGCCTCCGGGGAGACCCAGTACTTC
>TRBV21-1|-|TRBJ1-2|-
CASSKEAPPGYGYTF
TGTGCCAGCAGCAAAGAGGCACCCCCTGGCTATGGCTACACCTTC
>TRBV5-1|-|TRBJ2-1|TRBD1
CASSSYRDRGISYNEQFF
TGCGCCAGCAGCTCGTACCGGGACAGGGGAATCTCCTACAATGAGCAGTTCTTC
>TRBV5-8|-|TRBJ1-2|-
CASSLGRRTAGYGYTF
TGTGCCAGCAGCTTGGGCAGGAGGACTGCTGGCTATGGCTACACCTTC
>TRBV27|-|TRBJ2-7|TRBD1
CASSQTGTGRYEQYF
TGTGCCAGCAGTCAGACCGGGACAGGGAGATACGAGCAGTACTTC
>TRBV2|-|TRBJ1-1|-
CASKVGYGQIAFF
TGTGCCAGCAAAGTGGGGTACGGACAGATCGCTTTCTTT
>TRBV5-6|few|TRBJ2-7|TRBD1
CASTGTGQGEQYF
TGTGCCAGCACCGGGACAGGCCAGGGGGAGCAGTACTTC
>TRBV3-1|few|TRBJ2-7|TRBD1
CASSQGQGRTYEQYF
TGTGCCAGCAGCCAAGGACAGGGCAGAACCTACGAGCAGTACTTC
>TRBV18|once|TRBJ2-7|-
CASSRASASYEQYF
TGTGCCAGCTCACGGGCGAGCGCTTCCTACGAGCAGTACTTC
>TRBV20-1|few|TRBJ2-1|TRBD2
CSARAATSVGNEQFF
TGCAGTGCTAGAGCCGCGACTAGCGTTGGCAATGAGCAGTTCTTC
>TRBV4-2|-|TRBJ2-2|-
CASSQEGGANTGELFF
TGTGCCAGCAGCCAAGAAGGGGGGGCGAACACCGGGGAGCTGTTTTTT
>TRBV29-1|-|TRBJ2-7|TRBD2
CSAVLAGESYNEQYF
TGCAGCGCAGTTTTAGCGGGAGAGTCCTACAATGAGCAGTACTTC
>TRBV3-1|-|TRBJ2-3|-
CASSQQGTAGTQYF
TGTGCCAGCAGCCAGCAGGGTACGGCAGGTACGCAGTATTTT
>TRBV5-1|-|TRBJ2-5|TRBD1
CASSAGTGVGQEQYF
TGCGCCAGCAGCGCCGGGACAGGGGTAGGTCAAGAGCAGTACTTC
>TRBV18|-|TRBJ1-1|-
CASSPNRGNTEAFF
TGTGCCAGCTCACCAAACCGGGGGAACACTGAAGCTTTCTTT
>TRBV7-2|few|TRBJ2-3|-
CASSLARGRPGDTQYF
TGTGCCAGCAGCTTAGCGCGAGGCAGGCCAGGAGATACGCAGTATTTT
>TRBV6-6|-|TRBJ2-7|TRBD1
CASSYSPGQLSSYEQYF
TGTGCCAGCAGTTACTCCCCGGGACAGTTAAGCTCCTACGAGCAGTACTTC
>TRBV28|few|TRBJ2-6|-
CASSPFPGRKDSGANVLTF
TGTGCCAGCAGTCCTTTCCCGGGACGGAAGGACTCTGGGGCCAACGTCCTGACTTTC
>TRBV21-1|-|TRBJ2-2|-
CASSKTDYTGELFF
TGTGCCAGCAGCAAGACGGACTACACCGGGGAGCTGTTTTTT
>TRBV30|once|TRBJ2-1|TRBD2
CAYHKGGRAYNEQFF
TGTGCCTACCACAAGGGCGGGAGGGCCTACAATGAGCAGTTCTTC
>TRBV29-1|few|TRBJ2-1|TRBD2
CSALGLAGGPYNEQFF
TGCAGCGCTCTCGGACTAGCGGGAGGGCCGTACAATGAGCAGTTCTTC
>TRBV2|few|TRBJ2-7|-
CASSVGMEQYF
TGTGCCAGCAGTGTGGGGATGGAGCAGTACTTC
>TRBV12-3/TRBV12-4|few|TRBJ2-5|TRBD2
CASSPGGEGQETQYF
TGTGCCAGCAGTCCTGGGGGGGAGGGTCAAGAGACCCAGTACTTC
>TRBV4-1|-|TRBJ2-6|-
CASSDTRSGANVLTF
TGCGCCAGCAGCGACACCCGCTCTGGGGCCAACGTCCTGACTTTC
>TRBV12-3/TRBV12-4|-|TRBJ2-5|TRBD1
CASRTGTGKETQYF
TGTGCCAGCAGGACCGGGACAGGGAAGGAGACCCAGTACTTC
>TRBV27|-|TRBJ1-6|TRBD1
CATQDRTGASNSPLHF
TGTGCCACGCAGGACCGGACAGGGGCCTCTAATTCACCCCTCCACTTT
>TRBV6-2/TRBV6-3|-|TRBJ2-5|-
CASSYRGPRTQYF
TGTGCCAGCAGTTACAGGGGACCGAGGACCCAGTACTTC
>TRBV27|-|TRBJ1-2|-
CASRPTGRWNYGYTF
TGTGCCAGCAGGCCCACAGGGAGGTGGAACTATGGCTACACCTTC
>TRBV6-1|few|TRBJ2-7|-
CASSERAGRVYEQYF
TGTGCCAGCAGTGAAAGGGCAGGGAGAGTCTACGAGCAGTACTTC
>TRBV20-1|-|TRBJ1-4|-
CSALGATNEKLFF
TGCAGTGCCTTGGGGGCAACTAATGAAAAACTGTTTTTT
>TRBV12-5|-|TRBJ2-1|TRBD1
CASGTDRASYNEQFF
TGTGCTAGTGGCACAGACAGGGCTTCCTACAATGAGCAGTTCTTC
>TRBV21-1|-|TRBJ2-5|-
CASNKVLQQETQYF
TGTGCCAGCAACAAAGTACTCCAGCAGGAGACCCAGTACTTC
>TRBV4-1|few|TRBJ2-7|TRBD1
CASSQFDRVPFHYEQYF
TGCGCCAGCAGCCAATTCGACAGGGTTCCCTTTCACTACGAGCAGTACTTC
>TRBV7-2|-|TRBJ2-3|TRBD2
CASSLATSGDTQYF
TGTGCCAGCAGCTTAGCGACTAGCGGAGATACGCAGTATTTT
>TRBV29-1|-|TRBJ2-1|-
CSANTPGADEGGFF
TGCAGCGCTAACACGCCTGGGGCAGACGAGGGTGGGTTCTTC
>TRBV29-1|many|TRBJ2-5|-
CSVGGRQETQYF
TGCAGCGTTGGGGGACGGCAAGAGACCCAGTACTTC
>TRBV15|-|TRBJ2-4|TRBD2
CATSRSSGREGKNIQYF
TGTGCCACCAGCAGATCTAGCGGGAGGGAGGGCAAAAACATTCAGTACTTC
>TRBV9|-|TRBJ2-4|TRBD2
CASSVEGAGGGLAKNIQYF
TGTGCCAGCAGCGTAGAAGGAGCGGGAGGGGGTTTAGCCAAAAACATTCAGTACTTC
>TRBV29-1|-|TRBJ1-1|-
CSVVDSSWTEAFF
TGCAGCGTTGTTGATTCTTCCTGGACAGAAGCTTTCTTT
>TRBV7-9|-|TRBJ2-3|-
CASSRLDSRYAYF
TGTGCCAGCAGCCGATTAGACAGCAGATACGCGTATTTT
>TRBV10-3|-|TRBJ2-5|-
CAISSGGTQETQYF
TGTGCCATCAGCTCCGGGGGCACCCAAGAGACCCAGTACTTC
>TRBV7-9|-|TRBJ2-1|TRBD2
CASSLLAGMYNEQFF
TGTGCCAGCAGCTTGCTAGCGGGAATGTACAATGAGCAGTTCTTC
>TRBV7-9|-|TRBJ2-7|-
CASTSVRDERYF
TGTGCCAGCACCTCGGTCAGGGACGAGCGGTACTTC
>TRBV29-1|-|TRBJ1-2|TRBD1
CSGRRAGGLGYTF
TGCAGCGGACGTCGGGCAGGGGGCTTGGGCTACACCTTC
>TRBV12-3/TRBV12-4|-|TRBJ2-5|TRBD2
CASSATGTSVEQYF
TGTGCCAGCAGTGCCACCGGGACTAGCGTTGAGCAGTACTTC